A selection of T cell receptor beta chains follows, all from one sample in a study of Ad26.COV2.S vaccination and SARS-CoV-2 variants. Generated by immunoSEQ multiplex PCR, the TCRdb table keeps only in-frame clones and is missing some. The table shows 450,000 to 550,000 clones, with 89% occurring only once. Sequenced material: peripheral blood, taken in a trial of Ad26.COV2.S vaccine versus placebo. Receptors originate from a person aged 18-65 years who received the Ad26.COV2.S COVID-19 vaccine or a placebo. The conserved cysteine and the conserved F or W are not part of the CDR3 here.

TRBV19,TRBJ2-2,ASALIDNTGELF
TRBV7-6,TRBJ2-3,ASSLCQGAGQSDTQY
TRBV7-3,TRBJ2-3,ASSLRGLSTDTQY
TRBV28,TRBJ2-2,ASSRPGQGTGELF
TRBV27,TRBJ1-2,ASRNWTGVDGYT
TRBV4-2,TRBJ1-4,ASSRGGTTNNEKLF
TRBV5-4,TRBJ1-1,ASLKAGTGFTEAF
TRBV7-2,TRBJ2-1,ASSLVVLAGVGSYNEQF
TRBV7-8,TRBJ1-1,ASSPWGVDTEAF
TRBV30,TRBJ2-3,AWSSGLPPTDTQY
TRBV6-5,TRBJ1-1,ASSPGQNTEAF
TRBV5-4,TRBJ1-1,ASGAGGSMNTEAF
TRBV6-5,TRBJ1-5,ASKGAGGQPQH
TRBV10-3,TRBJ1-2,AISEYGSDYGYT
TRBV18,TRBJ2-7,ASSPAVGYEQY
TRBV7-2,TRBJ2-5,ASSPTRTSGQETQY
TRBV24-1,TRBJ2-3,AVQGGRSDTQY
TRBV2,TRBJ1-1,ASSEAAPGTGPCEAF
TRBV7-2,TRBJ1-4,ASSSGAHEKLF
TRBV19,TRBJ2-7,ASSIGGGGHEQY
TRBV30,TRBJ1-4,ACEATNEKLF
TRBV9,TRBJ2-2,ASSVALEVGTGELF
TRBV2,TRBJ2-5,ASRKGLAEGETQY
TRBV5-1,TRBJ2-5,ASRRGGQETQY